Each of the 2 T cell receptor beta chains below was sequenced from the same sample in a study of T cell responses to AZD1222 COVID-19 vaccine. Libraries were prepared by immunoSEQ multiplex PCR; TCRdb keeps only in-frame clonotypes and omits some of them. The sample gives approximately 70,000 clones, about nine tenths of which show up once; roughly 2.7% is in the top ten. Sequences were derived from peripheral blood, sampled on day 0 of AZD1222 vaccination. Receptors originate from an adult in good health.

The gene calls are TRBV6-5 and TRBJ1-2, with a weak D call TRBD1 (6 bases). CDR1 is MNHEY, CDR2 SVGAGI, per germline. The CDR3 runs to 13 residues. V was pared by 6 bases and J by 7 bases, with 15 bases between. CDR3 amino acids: CASSPQGDGGYTF. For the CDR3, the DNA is TGTGCCAGCAGCCCACAGGGCGACGGTGGCTACACCTTC.

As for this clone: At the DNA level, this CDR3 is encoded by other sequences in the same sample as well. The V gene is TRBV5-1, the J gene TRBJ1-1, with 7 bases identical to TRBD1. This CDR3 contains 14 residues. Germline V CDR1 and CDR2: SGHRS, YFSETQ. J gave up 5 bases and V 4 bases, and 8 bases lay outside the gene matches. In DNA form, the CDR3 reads TGCGCCAGCAGCCCCCGACAGGGAGGGACTGAAGCTTTCTTT. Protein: CASSPRQGGTEAFF.